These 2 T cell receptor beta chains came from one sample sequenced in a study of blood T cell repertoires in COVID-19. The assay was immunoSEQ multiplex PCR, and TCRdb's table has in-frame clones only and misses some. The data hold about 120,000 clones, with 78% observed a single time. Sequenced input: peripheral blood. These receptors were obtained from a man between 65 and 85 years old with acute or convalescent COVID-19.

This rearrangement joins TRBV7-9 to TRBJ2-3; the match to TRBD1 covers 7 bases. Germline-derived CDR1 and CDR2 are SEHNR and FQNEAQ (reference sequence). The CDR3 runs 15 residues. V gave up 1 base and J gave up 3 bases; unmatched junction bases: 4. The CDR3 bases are TGTGCCAGCAGCTTAGATGGACAGGAGACAGATACGCAGTATTTT. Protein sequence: CASSLDGQETDTQYF. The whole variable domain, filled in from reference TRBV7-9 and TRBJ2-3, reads DTGVSQNPRHKITKRGQNVTFRCDPISEHNRLYWYRQTLGQGPEFLTYFQNEAQLEKSRLLSDRFSAERPKGSFSTLEIQRTEQGDSAMYLCASSLDGQETDTQYFGPGTRLTVL.

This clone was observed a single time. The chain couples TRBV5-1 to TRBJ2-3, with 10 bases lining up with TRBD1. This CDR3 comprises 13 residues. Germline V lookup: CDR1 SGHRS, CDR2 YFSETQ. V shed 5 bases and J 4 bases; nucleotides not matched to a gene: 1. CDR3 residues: CASSGQGADTQYF. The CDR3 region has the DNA TGCGCCAGCAGTGGACAGGGGGCAGATACGCAGTATTTT. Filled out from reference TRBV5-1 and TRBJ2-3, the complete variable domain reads KAGVTQTPRYLIKTRGQQVTLSCSPISGHRSVSWYQQTPGQGLQFLFEYFSETQRNKGNFPGRFSGRQFSNSRSEMNVSTLELGDSALYLCASSGQGADTQYFGPGTRLTVL.